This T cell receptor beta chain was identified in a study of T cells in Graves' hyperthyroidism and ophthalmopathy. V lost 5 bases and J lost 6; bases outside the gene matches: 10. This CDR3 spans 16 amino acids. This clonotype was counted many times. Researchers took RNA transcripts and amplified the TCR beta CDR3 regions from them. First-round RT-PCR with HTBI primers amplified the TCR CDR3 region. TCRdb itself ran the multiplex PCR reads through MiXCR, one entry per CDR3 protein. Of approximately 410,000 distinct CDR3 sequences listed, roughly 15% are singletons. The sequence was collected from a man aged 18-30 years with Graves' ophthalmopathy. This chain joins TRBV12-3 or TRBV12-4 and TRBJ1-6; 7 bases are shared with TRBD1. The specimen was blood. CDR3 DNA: TGTGCCAGCAGTCCTCCGACAGGGCTGGGTAATTCACCCCTCCACTTT. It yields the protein CASSPPTGLGNSPLHF.